The 14 T cell receptor beta chains below were found in one sample sequenced in a study of blood T cell repertoires in COVID-19. TCRdb keeps only in-frame clones here, not all; method: immunoSEQ multiplex PCR. Altogether 250,000 to 300,000 clones are present, roughly 85% being singletons, with the ten largest covering 5% to 6.5%. Sequenced input: peripheral blood. The receptor set was obtained from a man aged 45-65 years with active or convalescent COVID-19.

This clone was recorded once. The chain carries TRBV7-9 and TRBJ1-3; D ambiguous. Trimming removed 1 base from V and 2 bases from J, with 9 bases in between. This CDR3 has 15 amino acids. Germline CDR1 and CDR2: SEHNR and FQNEAQ (reference sequence). CDR3 residues: CASSLDWTTGNTIYF. Here the CDR3 DNA reads TGTGCCAGCAGCTTAGATTGGACTACTGGAAACACCATATATTTT.

As for this clone: The junction and the germline gene differ at one end; a read error may be behind it. The chain employs TRBV7-7 and TRBJ2-2; 14 positions match TRBD2. The CDR3 sequence is 16 residues long. The V gene's germline CDR1 is SSHAT and CDR2 FNYEAQ (reference sequence). CDR3 nucleotides: TGTGCTAGCAGTGACGGACTAGCGGGAGGCACCGGGGAGCTGTTTTTT. Protein: CASSDGLAGGTGELFF.

V is TRBV11-2 and J is TRBJ2-7, with 11 positions matching TRBD2. The CDR3 spans 17 residues. Unmatched junction bases numbered 4, after V lost 0 bases and J lost 0 bases. Germline lookup yields CDR1 SGHAT and CDR2 FQNNGV. CDR3 amino acids: CASSLETSGSFSYEQYF. The CDR3 bases are TGTGCCAGCAGCTTAGAAACTAGCGGGAGCTTCTCCTACGAGCAGTACTTC. Using reference TRBV11-2 and TRBJ2-7 for the parts outside the CDR3, the full variable domain is EAGVAQSPRYKIIEKRQSVAFWCNPISGHATLYWYQQILGQGPKLLIQFQNNGVVDDSQLPKDRFSAERLKGVDSTLKIQPAKLEDSAVYLCASSLETSGSFSYEQYFGPGTRLTVT.

V gene TRBV27 combines with J gene TRBJ1-6; 8 nucleotides match TRBD1. V was pared by 5 bases and J by 10 bases, with 13 bases of the junction left unmatched. The V gene's germline CDR1 is MNHEY and CDR2 SMNVEV (reference sequence). CDR3 length: 16 amino acids. The CDR3 loop is CASSPGTGLGTSPLHF. The DNA for the CDR3 is TGTGCCAGCAGTCCCGGGACAGGCCTAGGGACGTCACCCCTCCACTTT.

The chain combines TRBV3-1 (or the pseudogene TRBV3-2) with TRBJ1-3; a weak D match, TRBD1 (5 bases). Germline CDR1 and CDR2: LGHDT and YNNKEL (reference sequence). Trimming left V 4 bases short and J 4 bases short, with 11 bases between. The CDR3 totals 14 residues. For the CDR3, the DNA is TGTGCCAGCAGCCTTCAGGGTTGGGGAAACACCATATATTTT. The encoded protein is CASSLQGWGNTIYF.

J is TRBJ1-1 and V is TRBV5-4; 8 bases agree with TRBD1. J was trimmed by 7 bases and V by 4 bases; bases with no gene match: 12. CDR1 and CDR2 (germline): SGHNT, YYREEE (reference sequence). The CDR3 totals 15 residues. This chain's CDR3 is CASSTGQGLLGEAFF. The CDR3, as DNA: TGTGCCAGCAGCACCGGACAGGGCCTACTCGGTGAAGCTTTCTTT. Filled out from reference TRBV5-4 and TRBJ1-1, the complete variable domain reads ETGVTQSPTHLIKTRGQQVTLRCSSQSGHNTVSWYQQALGQGPQFIFQYYREEENGRGNFPPRFSGLQFPNYSSELNVNALELDDSALYLCASSTGQGLLGEAFFGQGTRLTVV.

V gene TRBV5-6 combines with J gene TRBJ1-2; D possibly corresponds to TRBD1 (5 bases). The V and J ends lost 0 bases and 4 bases respectively, with 7 bases between them. The CDR3 consists of 13 residues. Germline V CDR1 and CDR2: SGHDT, YYEEEE. This chain's CDR3 is CASSLEQAYGYTF. CDR3 nucleotide sequence: TGTGCCAGCAGCTTGGAACAGGCCTATGGCTACACCTTC.

The CDR3 sequence: CASSLVAVSSYNEQFF. CDR3 coding DNA: TGCGCCAGCAGCTTGGTAGCGGTTAGCTCCTACAATGAGCAGTTCTTC. This chain links TRBV5-1 with TRBJ2-1; perhaps TRBD2 as D (6 bases). Trimming removed 0 bases at V and 0 bases at J, with 10 bases between. This CDR3 contains 16 residues. Germline CDR1 and CDR2: SGHRS and YFSETQ.

CDR3 protein: CATSDIRQGAEETQYF. As DNA, the CDR3 is TGTGCCACCAGTGATATAAGACAGGGGGCGGAAGAGACCCAGTACTTC. The genes are TRBV24-1 and TRBJ2-5; 10 bases line up with TRBD1. Trimming cost V 3 bases and J 3 bases; bases outside gene matches: 6. Germline V gene lookup returns CDR1 KGHDR and CDR2 SFDVKD. This CDR3 is 16 amino acids long.

The chain carries TRBV10-3 and TRBJ1-1, with D maybe TRBD1 (6 bases). The CDR3 spans 13 residues. The V end lost 6 bases, the J end lost 0 bases, and 8 bases lay between the germline ends. The V gene's germline CDR1 is ENHRY and CDR2 SYGVKD. The CDR3: CAIRQGVNTEAFF. The CDR3 coding sequence is TGTGCCATCAGACAGGGAGTGAACACTGAAGCTTTCTTT.

This CDR3 reads CSASAHLLTSGRIGTQYF. As DNA, the CDR3 is TGCAGTGCTAGTGCCCACTTGCTTACTAGCGGGAGGATAGGTACGCAGTATTTT. V and J are TRBV20-1 and TRBJ2-3; 12 nucleotides align to TRBD2. V lost 3 bases to trimming and J lost 8 bases; unmatched junction nucleotides: 18. Germline-derived CDR1 and CDR2 are DFQATT and SNEGSKA (reference sequence). The CDR3 has 18 residues.

The chain links TRBV18 to TRBJ2-1; maybe TRBD2 (5 bases). The germline gives CDR1 KGHSH, CDR2 LQKENI. V was shortened by 6 bases and J by 8 bases, with 17 bases between the two germline ends. The CDR3 spans 14 residues. The CDR3 here is CASSAGLLVDEQFF. DNA for the CDR3: TGTGCCAGCTCGGCCGGACTCCTAGTCGATGAGCAGTTCTTC.

V and J are TRBV23-1 and TRBJ2-1, with a weak D call TRBD1 (5 bases). TRBV23-1 is placed among ORFs of uncertain function. CDR3 length equals 15 residues. Trimming left V 3 bases short and J 5 bases short, with 14 bases between. CDR3 in amino acids: CASSHPDKGNNEQFF. CDR3 DNA: TGCGCCAGCAGTCACCCGGACAAGGGGAACAATGAGCAGTTCTTC.

This clone was detected only once. The genes are TRBV28 and TRBJ2-7; possible D gene TRBD1, 6 bases. CDR1 is MDHEN, CDR2 SYDVKM, per germline. V gave up 2 bases and J gave up 3 bases, with 11 bases separating them. The CDR3 is made up of 14 amino acids. This chain's CDR3 is CASSLADSLYEQYF. The CDR3 nucleotides are TGTGCCAGCAGTTTAGCGGACAGCCTCTACGAGCAGTACTTC.